Below are 25 T cell receptor beta chains sequenced from a single sample in a study of OX40 agonist ivuxolimab in advanced cancers. Measured with immunoSEQ multiplex PCR; TCRdb has only the in-frame clones, and not every one. Of tens of thousands of clones listed, roughly nine tenths are singletons. Sample: CD4+ or CD8+ T cells sorted from blood, taken in a trial of the OX40 agonist ivuxolimab. These receptors all come from an adult with an advanced solid tumor such as melanoma, head and neck, liver or kidney cancer.

This clone was detected only once. The chain's CDR3 is CASSISIALLLEQYF. CDR3 bases: TGTGCCAGTAGTATCAGTATTGCCCTGCTACTGGAGCAGTACTTC. The chain is built from TRBV19 and TRBJ2-7; no clear D gene. The CDR3 covers 15 residues. Germline V gene data show CDR1 as LNHDA and CDR2 as SQIVND (reference sequence). Between the trimmed V and J ends, which lost 3 bases and 7 bases, there was a span of 19 bases.

V is TRBV11-2 and J is TRBJ2-3, with 7 bases lining up with TRBD1. This CDR3 is 15 amino acids long. V lost 2 bases, J lost 8 bases, and 10 bases stayed unmatched. Looked up from germline, CDR1 is SGHAT and CDR2 is FQNNGV. The DNA for the CDR3 is TGTGCCAGCAGCTTAATGCCAGGGGGTCCGGCTACGCAGTATTTT. It specifies CASSLMPGGPATQYF. Filled out from reference TRBV11-2 and TRBJ2-3, the complete variable domain reads EAGVAQSPRYKIIEKRQSVAFWCNPISGHATLYWYQQILGQGPKLLIQFQNNGVVDDSQLPKDRFSAERLKGVDSTLKIQPAKLEDSAVYLCASSLMPGGPATQYFGPGTRLTVL.

This chain connects TRBV29-1 to TRBJ2-2; TRBD2 might be the D (5 bases). V was pared by 3 bases and J by 6 bases, with 8 bases between. CDR1 is SQVTM and CDR2 is ANQGSEA in the germline V gene. There are 12 residues in the CDR3. For the CDR3, the DNA is TGCAGCGTTGAGTGGGGAGCCGGGGAGCTGTTTTTT. This gives the protein CSVEWGAGELFF.

This sequence joins TRBV29-1 and TRBJ2-7; D is unclear. This CDR3 comprises 11 residues. The germline V gene encodes CDR1 SQVTM and CDR2 ANQGSEA. V was clipped by 5 bases and J by 3 bases, with 8 bases between them. CDR3 amino acids: CSVSDGYEQYV. DNA of the CDR3: TGCAGCGTTTCGGACGGCTACGAGCAGTACGTC.

This chain links TRBV7-8 with TRBJ2-7; D remains unclear. V was pared by 5 bases and J by 4 bases, with 15 bases between. This CDR3 comprises 14 residues. Germline CDR1 and CDR2: SGHVS and FQNEAQ. CDR3 coding DNA: TGTGCCAGCAGCGTAGACCGGTTAGGTTACGAGCAGTACGTC. This encodes CASSVDRLGYEQYV.

This rearrangement joins TRBV5-4 to TRBJ2-5; unclear D gene. From germline, CDR1 is SGHNT and CDR2 YYREEE (reference sequence). V shed 0 bases and J shed 7 bases, with 4 bases lying between them. The CDR3 has 11 residues. The CDR3 DNA sequence: TGTGCCAGCAGCTTGGGTGGGACCCAGTACTTC. Its protein is CASSLGGTQYF. Combining the CDR3 with reference TRBV5-4 and TRBJ2-5 gives the whole variable domain ETGVTQSPTHLIKTRGQQVTLRCSSQSGHNTVSWYQQALGQGPQFIFQYYREEENGRGNFPPRFSGLQFPNYSSELNVNALELDDSALYLCASSLGGTQYFGPGTRLLVL.

The V gene is TRBV27, the J gene TRBJ2-7; 7 bases fit TRBD1. This CDR3 comprises 15 residues. Germline V gene data show CDR1 as MNHEY and CDR2 as SMNVEV (reference sequence). V trimming: 5 bases; J trimming: 0 bases; junction bases outside the gene matches: 7. CDR3 DNA: TGTGCCAGCAGTAGAACAGGGGCCCCCTCCTACGAGCAGTACTTC. Its translation: CASSRTGAPSYEQYF.

V is TRBV7-8 and J is TRBJ1-6; D unclear. Trimming took off 5 bases at V and 7 bases at J, with 15 bases between the two ends. This CDR3 spans 15 amino acids. Looked up from germline, CDR1 is SGHVS and CDR2 is FQNEAQ. CDR3 bases: TGTGCCAGCAGCCAAGGGCCAATCCTGAATTCACCCCTCCACTTT. Translated, it gives CASSQGPILNSPLHF.

The chain couples TRBV9 to TRBJ2-6; a possible D gene is TRBD1 (6 bases). Trimming shortened V by 4 bases and J by 13 bases, and 21 bases separated the two germline ends. CDR3 size: 15 residues. CDR1 and CDR2 from the germline V gene are SGDLS and YYNGEE. As DNA, the CDR3 is TGTGCCAGCAGCCCGTCCTGGGGCAGGGGCCGGGTCCTGACTTTC. Translated, it gives CASSPSWGRGRVLTF.

The chain couples TRBV28 to TRBJ1-5, with D possibly being TRBD1 (6 bases). V was pared by 2 bases and J by 1 base, with 9 bases between. The CDR3 extends over 15 amino acids. Per the germline V gene, CDR1 is MDHEN and CDR2 is SYDVKM. The CDR3 coding sequence is TGTGCCAGCAGTTTAACAGGGAGGAGCAATCAGCCCCAGCATTTT. Residues: CASSLTGRSNQPQHF.

The chain is built from TRBV4-1 and TRBJ1-1; no firm D call. Looked up from germline, CDR1 is MGHRA and CDR2 is YSYEKL. V gave up 4 bases and J gave up 4 bases, with 16 bases separating them. There are 15 residues in the CDR3. The CDR3 loop is CASSLSWGVSTEAFF. The CDR3, as DNA: TGCGCCAGCAGCCTAAGTTGGGGTGTCAGCACTGAAGCTTTCTTT.

V and J are TRBV7-6 and TRBJ2-1; D gene uncertain. CDR1 and CDR2 from the germline V gene are SGHVS and FNYEAQ. The CDR3 covers 14 residues. With 0 bases removed from V and 5 bases from J, the gap between germline ends came to 8 bases. The CDR3 DNA is TGTGCCAGCAGCTTAGCGCGAGGTAACAATGAGCAGTTCTTC. Its protein product is CASSLARGNNEQFF. The whole variable domain, filled in from reference TRBV7-6 and TRBJ2-1, reads GAGVSQSPRYKVTKRGQDVALRCDPISGHVSLYWYRQALGQGPEFLTYFNYEAQQDKSGLPNDRFSAERPEGSISTLTIQRTEQRDSAMYRCASSLARGNNEQFFGPGTRLTVL.

The sample holds one count of this clone. The chain uses TRBV2 and TRBJ1-1; possible D gene TRBD1, 5 bases. The CDR3 has 13 amino acids. Trimming stripped 8 bases from V and 4 bases from J, with 14 bases between. The germline V gene has CDR1 SNHLY and CDR2 FYNNEI. DNA of the CDR3: TGTGCCAGCGCACCGGGACTGGGCACTGAAGCTTTCTTT. Amino acid sequence: CASAPGLGTEAFF.

The chain couples TRBV7-3 to TRBJ2-2; possible D gene TRBD2, 5 bases. The CDR3 spans 18 residues. Germline V gene lookup returns CDR1 SGHTA and CDR2 FQGTGA. Trimming took off 0 bases at V and 0 bases at J, with 14 bases between the two ends. In DNA, the CDR3 is TGTGCCAGCAGCTTAACGTGGGGAGCAACGACGAACACCGGGGAGCTGTTTTTT. As protein: CASSLTWGATTNTGELFF.

The rearrangement links TRBV27 to TRBJ2-5; TRBD2 aligns across 11 bases. J was trimmed by 1 base and V by 7 bases; bases with no gene match: 11. Per germline, CDR1 MNHEY and CDR2 SMNVEV (reference sequence). The CDR3 covers 17 residues. CDR3 bases: TGTGCCAGCAATAAGTTGCCCGGGACTAGCGGCCAAGAGACCCAGTACTTC. Protein: CASNKLPGTSGQETQYF.

A single count supports this clone. The rearrangement links TRBV7-6 to TRBJ1-4; no firm D call. The CDR3 is 14 amino acids. V was trimmed by 4 bases and J by 5 bases, leaving 11 bases between them. From germline, CDR1 is SGHVS and CDR2 FNYEAQ. Written as DNA, the CDR3 is TGTGCCAGCAGCTATGGCGGAGCGAATGAAAAACTGTTTTTT. Amino acids: CASSYGGANEKLFF. The full variable domain, with the rest looked up from reference TRBV7-6 and TRBJ1-4, is GAGVSQSPRYKVTKRGQDVALRCDPISGHVSLYWYRQALGQGPEFLTYFNYEAQQDKSGLPNDRFSAERPEGSISTLTIQRTEQRDSAMYRCASSYGGANEKLFFGSGTQLSVL.

J is TRBJ2-7 and V is TRBV4-1; D could derive from TRBD1 or TRBD2 (5 bases each). CDR3 size: 14 residues. The germline V gene encodes CDR1 MGHRA and CDR2 YSYEKL. Trimming stripped 1 base from V and 3 bases from J, with 10 bases between. The CDR3 bases are TGCGCCAGCAGCCAAGCGTATGGGGGCTACGAGCAGTACTTC. Its protein product is CASSQAYGGYEQYF.

This chain joins TRBV29-1 and TRBJ2-1, with D possibly being TRBD2 (5 bases). Looked up from germline, CDR1 is SQVTM and CDR2 is ANQGSEA. Trimming removed 3 bases from V and 5 bases from J, with 14 bases in between. The CDR3 totals 14 residues. The CDR3 DNA is TGCAGCGTTGACTCCGGGGTTTTAGACAATGAGCAGTTCTTC. Its translation: CSVDSGVLDNEQFF.

The rearrangement joins TRBV29-1 to TRBJ2-1; TRBD1 might be the D (5 bases). The CDR3 has 15 residues. Germline CDR1 SQVTM, CDR2 ANQGSEA. Deletions cut 4 bases from V and 7 bases from J, with 20 bases between. The CDR3 nucleotides are TGCAGCGTTGGGTATGATTGGCAGGGAATTAATGAGCAGTTCTTC. Protein product: CSVGYDWQGINEQFF.

The rearrangement links TRBV15 to TRBJ2-2; 11 bases fit TRBD2. Trimming took 4 bases from V and 5 from J; bases not matched to a gene: 6. Germline V gene lookup returns CDR1 LNHNV and CDR2 YYDKDF (reference sequence). The CDR3 contains 16 residues. CDR3 DNA: TGTGCCACCAGCAAAGGACTAGCGGGTAGTACCGGGGAGCTGTTTTTT. This codes for CATSKGLAGSTGELFF.

This chain joins TRBV27 and TRBJ1-4; D uncertain. The germline V gene encodes CDR1 MNHEY and CDR2 SMNVEV (reference sequence). The CDR3 consists of 14 residues. V lost 2 bases and J lost 0, with 4 bases in between. The DNA for the CDR3 is TGTGCCAGCAGTTTAGGTGCAACTAATGAAAAACTGTTTTTT. Translating gives CASSLGATNEKLFF.

This rearrangement joins TRBV11-1 to TRBJ2-1; 7 positions match TRBD2. This CDR3 contains 16 residues. J gave up 5 bases and V 3 bases, and 10 bases lay outside the gene matches. CDR1 is SGHAT and CDR2 is FQDESV in the germline V gene (reference sequence). The CDR3 region has the DNA TGTGCCAGCAGCTTTAGGGCGGGAGTTATCCACAATGAGCAGTTCTTC. Residues: CASSFRAGVIHNEQFF.

The chain carries TRBV27 and TRBJ2-7, with D tentatively TRBD1 or TRBD2 (6 bases each). Germline V gene lookup returns CDR1 MNHEY and CDR2 SMNVEV (reference sequence). Trimming took off 4 bases at V and 7 bases at J, with 14 bases between the two ends. The CDR3 covers 13 residues. The CDR3 protein is CASSSGAFGEQYF. The CDR3 nucleotides are TGTGCCAGCAGTTCGGGGGCTTTCGGGGAGCAGTACTTC.

This chain links TRBV5-1 with TRBJ2-1; the D gene could be TRBD1 or TRBD2 (5 bases each). From germline, CDR1 is SGHRS and CDR2 YFSETQ. The ends were cut back, 2 bases at V and 8 bases at J, with 11 bases in the middle. The CDR3 totals 13 residues. In DNA form, the CDR3 reads TGCGCCAGCAGCTTCACGGGGACCCATGAGCAGTTCTTC. Its protein product is CASSFTGTHEQFF.

The chain recombines TRBV13 with TRBJ2-1; weak D call: TRBD2 (6 bases). Trimming shortened V by 5 bases and J by 6 bases, and 14 bases separated the two germline ends. The germline gives CDR1 PRHDT, CDR2 FYEKMQ (reference sequence). This CDR3 region has 14 residues. Here the CDR3 reads CASSPQTSSNEQFF. The DNA of the CDR3 is TGTGCCAGCAGCCCACAGACTAGTAGCAATGAGCAGTTCTTC.